Listed here is a single T cell receptor beta chain. Its antigen is unknown. This entry is derived from a study of T cell responses to AZD1222 COVID-19 vaccine. Study-wide results and caveats: Spike-specific TCR breadth and depth grew following two AZD1222 doses. Baseline seropositivity characterized only six AZD1222 recipients. Clonal diversity was possibly underestimated, and the donors were mostly white British, with more females. Close to half of all spike-specific TCRs reportedly target regions of the variants that are unmutated.

TCRdb keeps only in-frame clones here, not all; method: immunoSEQ multiplex PCR. Of some 150,000 clones listed, roughly nine tenths are singletons. Trimming cost V 5 bases and J 1 base, with 3 bases left between them. This CDR3 comprises 11 residues. Germline V gene lookup returns CDR1 SGHAT and CDR2 FQNNGV. This sequence originates from an adult in good health. The chain uses TRBV11-2 and TRBJ2-7; D not resolved. The sequenced sample was peripheral blood, obtained on day 0 of AZD1222 vaccination. CDR3: CASSQSYEQYF. The CDR3, as DNA: TGTGCCAGCAGCCAGTCCTACGAGCAGTACTTC.